This entry describes one TCR beta chain. This specimen belongs to a study of blood T cell repertoires in COVID-19. Method: immunoSEQ multiplex PCR; TCRdb's copy keeps in-frame clones and lacks some. This repertoire shows more than 60,000 clones, more than 90% found once; its top ten account for 16%. Germline V gene lookup returns CDR1 DFQATT and CDR2 SNEGSKA (reference sequence). Between the trimmed V and J ends, which lost 6 bases and 7 bases, there was a span of 12 bases. There are 11 residues in the CDR3. The specimen sequenced was peripheral blood. The chain uses TRBV20-1 and TRBJ1-1; D is uncertain. The sequence was obtained from an elderly woman with active or convalescent COVID-19. In DNA form, the CDR3 reads TGCAGTGCCCCAGTTCAGGTTGAAGCTTTCTTT. Its protein is CSAPVQVEAFF.